The 9 T cell receptor beta chains below all came from one sample that was sequenced in a study of cytomegalovirus exposure and HLA in healthy donors. The PCR made use of 60 Vbeta and 13 Jbeta primers. The table came from immunoSEQ multiplex PCR; TCRdb's copy has only in-frame clones and leaves some out. This sample has approximately 120,000 clones, with 70% to 85% found just once. Sequencing was carried out using PBMCs. Receptor source: a woman between 40 and 50 years old in good health and CMV-seropositive.

The chain has TRBV7-9 and TRBJ2-1; the D gene is possibly TRBD2 (5 bases). The CDR3 totals 13 residues. The V and J ends lost 7 bases and 1 base respectively, with 8 bases between them. Germline values: CDR1 SEHNR, CDR2 FQNEAQ (reference sequence). The CDR3 DNA is TGTGCCAGCACACGGGGTTCCTACAATGAGCAGTTCTTC. Protein: CASTRGSYNEQFF.

The rearrangement links TRBV10-2 to TRBJ2-1; a possible D gene is TRBD2 (5 bases). CDR1 and CDR2 (germline): WSHSY, SAAADI. Trimming cost V 6 bases and J 0 bases, with 15 bases left between them. CDR3 length equals 16 residues. The DNA for the CDR3 is TGCGCCAGCAGCGGATCAGCGGCTAGCTCCTACAATGAGCAGTTCTTC. Translating gives CASSGSAASSYNEQFF.

The V and J genes are TRBV28 and TRBJ1-1, with D perhaps TRBD1 (6 bases). CDR1 is MDHEN, CDR2 SYDVKM, per germline. The CDR3 has 16 amino acids. Between the trimmed V and J ends, which lost 6 bases and 3 bases, there was a span of 20 bases. CDR3 DNA sequence: TGTGCCAGCAGGTCCCCGGGACATCCAAGGGACACTGAAGCTTTCTTT. Its protein is CASRSPGHPRDTEAFF.

This clone was counted a single time. V and J are TRBV6-1 and TRBJ2-5; 10 bases match TRBD1. The end of the DNA fits TRBJ2-7 better, so the J call may be wrong. The germline V gene has CDR1 MNHNS and CDR2 SASEGT. This CDR3 has 14 residues. The CDR3 region is CASATGTGDREQYF. The CDR3 bases are TGTGCCAGCGCCACCGGGACAGGGGATCGCGAGCAGTACTTC.

For the CDR3, the DNA is TGTGCCAGCAGTTACAGGGGAAATCAGCCCCAGCATTTT. This encodes CASSYRGNQPQHF. The chain combines TRBV6-6 with TRBJ1-5, with a possible D match to TRBD1 (5 bases). Per the germline V gene, CDR1 is MNHNY and CDR2 is SVGAGI (reference sequence). The CDR3 extends over 13 amino acids. V was clipped by 2 bases and J by 4 bases, with 6 bases between them.

V gene TRBV6-6 combines with J gene TRBJ2-7; the match to TRBD2 covers 10 bases. V lost 6 bases and J lost 2; bases outside the gene matches: 10. The CDR3 consists of 16 residues. Germline V gene lookup returns CDR1 MNHNY and CDR2 SVGAGI (reference sequence). The CDR3 sequence: CASSLPGLAVAYEQYF. CDR3 bases: TGTGCCAGCAGCCTCCCCGGACTAGCGGTGGCCTACGAGCAGTACTTC.

This chain uses TRBV18 with TRBJ2-7; perhaps TRBD1 as D (6 bases). Germline CDR1 KGHSH, CDR2 LQKENI. CDR3 length: 14 residues. V shed 5 bases and J shed 6 bases, with 17 bases lying between them. The CDR3 DNA sequence: TGTGCCAGCTCAACACAAAGACAGGCCCCCGAGCAGTACTTC. This gives the protein CASSTQRQAPEQYF.

V usage is TRBV5-6 and J usage is TRBJ1-4; TRBD1 is a possible D gene (5 bases). Germline-derived CDR1 and CDR2 are SGHDT and YYEEEE. This CDR3 has 13 amino acids. Deletions cut 0 bases from V and 7 bases from J, with 7 bases between. The CDR3 DNA follows: TGTGCCAGCAGCTTGGGGGGCGGTGAAAAACTGTTTTTT. Amino acids: CASSLGGGEKLFF.

V is TRBV2 and J is TRBJ1-2, with TRBD1 matching over 7 bases. V lost 1 base to trimming and J lost 6 bases; unmatched junction nucleotides: 2. The germline gives CDR1 SNHLY, CDR2 FYNNEI. The CDR3 sequence is 13 residues long. The CDR3 region has the DNA TGTGCCAGCAGTGAAGGGCAGGGGGATGGCTACACCTTC. This gives the protein CASSEGQGDGYTF.